A single sample is the source of the 26 T cell receptor beta chains below, sequenced in a study of somatic mutations in cytotoxic T cells in rheumatoid arthritis. Here immunoSEQ multiplex PCR was the method, and the copy in TCRdb shows in-frame clones only, minus some. The profile covers around 6,800 clones, with about 70% appearing a single time and about 16% taken by the ten largest. Sequenced: CD8+ T cells sorted from blood. The receptors were sampled from an adult with rheumatoid arthritis.

CDR3 loop: CASSWFGQGFSYEQYF. DNA of the CDR3: TGTGCCAGCAGTTGGTTTGGACAGGGGTTCTCCTACGAGCAGTACTTC. The chain uses TRBV27 and TRBJ2-7, with 9 bases lining up with TRBD1. After removal of 4 bases from V and 0 bases from J, the junction contained 7 bases not matched to a gene. Germline-derived CDR1 and CDR2 are MNHEY and SMNVEV (reference sequence). This CDR3 is built from 16 residues.

This clone appeared once. The chain carries TRBV27 and TRBJ2-1, with D unclear. The germline V gene has CDR1 MNHEY and CDR2 SMNVEV (reference sequence). The CDR3 runs to 15 residues. The V end lost 5 bases, the J end lost 3 bases, and 14 bases lay between the germline ends. The CDR3 loop is CASSRPNRGYNEQFF. CDR3 nucleotides: TGTGCCAGCAGTCGGCCTAACCGAGGCTACAATGAGCAGTTCTTC.

This clone was observed a handful of times. J is TRBJ2-7 and V is TRBV4-2; D is ambiguous. V was pared by 0 bases and J by 0 bases, with 9 bases between. Germline loops: CDR1 LGHNA, CDR2 YNFKEQ. The CDR3 contains 15 residues. DNA of the CDR3: TGTGCCAGCAGCCAAGAGGTGGGCAGCTCCTACGAGCAGTACTTC. This gives the protein CASSQEVGSSYEQYF.

V gene TRBV2 combines with J gene TRBJ2-6; no reliable D call. Germline loops: CDR1 SNHLY, CDR2 FYNNEI. The CDR3 has 17 amino acids. V lost 6 bases, J lost 0 bases, and 15 bases lay in between. CDR3 DNA sequence: TGTGCCAGCAGCTACACGTTGGGGTCCTCTGGGGCCAACGTCCTGACTTTC. Translated: CASSYTLGSSGANVLTF.

The genes are TRBV14 and TRBJ2-7, with D unclear. The CDR3 length is 11 residues. Trimming left V 6 bases short and J 2 bases short, with 5 bases between. Germline V lookup: CDR1 SGHDN, CDR2 FVKESK. The CDR3 region is CASSLAYEQYF. The CDR3 DNA follows: TGTGCCAGCAGTTTAGCCTACGAGCAGTACTTC.

This sequence joins TRBV29-1 and TRBJ2-4; D is possibly TRBD2 (6 bases). V was trimmed by 4 bases and J by 0 bases, leaving 22 bases between them. This CDR3 is built from 18 residues. Germline V gene data show CDR1 as SQVTM and CDR2 as ANQGSEA. CDR3 sequence: CSVGGLRTTDLAKNIQYF. CDR3 in DNA: TGCAGCGTTGGGGGACTCCGGACAACTGATCTAGCCAAAAACATTCAGTACTTC.

This clone was counted a few times. V is TRBV30 and J is TRBJ1-2, with D maybe TRBD1 (5 bases). The CDR3 is 12 residues long. Germline V gene data show CDR1 as GTSNPN and CDR2 as SVGIG (reference sequence). V was cut by 4 bases and J by 6 bases, with 12 bases left in between. The CDR3 nucleotides are TGTGCCTGGACCCGACCGGGGGATGGCTACACCTTC. This sequence encodes CAWTRPGDGYTF.

The gene calls are TRBV27 and TRBJ1-4, with D possibly being TRBD1 (6 bases). The CDR3 covers 15 residues. V lost 4 bases and J 3 bases, leaving 12 bases between the germline ends. The germline V gene has CDR1 MNHEY and CDR2 SMNVEV (reference sequence). CDR3 loop: CASSWGATANEKLFF. CDR3 nucleotide sequence: TGTGCCAGCAGTTGGGGGGCCACGGCTAATGAAAAACTGTTTTTT.

The V gene is TRBV5-4, the J gene TRBJ2-7, with TRBD2 matching 10 bases. The CDR3 consists of 15 residues. Germline CDR1 reads SGHNT; CDR2 reads YYREEE (reference sequence). V shed 2 bases and J 4 bases; nucleotides not matched to a gene: 6. CDR3 loop: CASSFPGLARYEQYF. Here the CDR3 DNA reads TGTGCCAGCAGCTTCCCGGGACTAGCGAGGTACGAGCAGTACTTC.

The chain carries TRBV4-1 and TRBJ2-5, with 9 bases identical to TRBD2. The J segment lost 3 bases and the V segment lost 1 base, leaving 9 bases of the junction unmatched. Germline V CDR1 and CDR2: MGHRA, YSYEKL. This CDR3 is 17 amino acids long. CDR3 protein: CASSQAVEAGGEETQYF. As DNA, the CDR3 is TGCGCCAGCAGCCAAGCGGTTGAAGCGGGAGGCGAAGAGACCCAGTACTTC.

The chain's CDR3 is CASSQSARTTTEAFF. The DNA of the CDR3 is TGCGCCAGCAGCCAAAGTGCCAGGACCACCACTGAAGCTTTCTTT. The rearrangement uses TRBV4-3 and TRBJ1-1; D is unclear. CDR1 LGHNA and CDR2 YSLEER come from the germline V gene. The CDR3 is made up of 15 amino acids. V shed 2 bases and J shed 4 bases, with 14 bases lying between them.

The chain recombines TRBV27 with TRBJ1-1; D is perhaps TRBD1 (5 bases). Germline loops: CDR1 MNHEY, CDR2 SMNVEV (reference sequence). Trimming left V 1 base short and J 6 bases short, with 9 bases between. This CDR3 is built from 13 residues. The CDR3 coding sequence is TGTGCCAGCAGTTTATTATGGGGCGCTGAAGCTTTCTTT. This encodes CASSLLWGAEAFF.

V gene TRBV19 combines with J gene TRBJ1-1; D unresolved. The CDR3 extends over 13 amino acids. CDR1 is LNHDA and CDR2 is SQIVND in the germline V gene (reference sequence). V was shortened by 3 bases and J by 1 base, with 6 bases between the two germline ends. DNA of the CDR3: TGTGCCAGTAGTATGACACGGAACACTGAAGCTTTCTTT. It codes for CASSMTRNTEAFF.

The rearrangement joins TRBV19 to TRBJ2-2; 11 nucleotides line up with TRBD2. Unmatched junction bases numbered 10, after V lost 5 bases and J lost 2 bases. This CDR3 has 18 residues. Looked up from germline, CDR1 is LNHDA and CDR2 is SQIVND (reference sequence). The CDR3 region is CASSPLTSGVTNTGELFF. DNA for the CDR3: TGTGCCAGTAGTCCGTTGACTAGCGGGGTAACCAACACCGGGGAGCTGTTTTTT.

V gene TRBV10-3 combines with J gene TRBJ2-1; 11 positions match TRBD2. The CDR3 totals 15 residues. V was clipped by 6 bases and J by 8 bases; unmatched bases: 9. Germline-derived CDR1 and CDR2 are ENHRY and SYGVKD. CDR3 in DNA: TGTGCCATCAGCTCGTCGGCTAGCGGGAGGCATGAGCAGTTCTTC. As protein: CAISSSASGRHEQFF.

This rearrangement joins TRBV11-3 to TRBJ2-1; the D gene could be TRBD1 or TRBD2 (5 bases each). Germline CDR1 and CDR2: SGHNT and YENEEA. Trimming pared 5 bases from V and 2 bases from J, leaving 7 bases between. The CDR3 spans 13 residues. The CDR3 DNA sequence: TGTGCCAGCAGCCCGGGGCCCTACAATGAGCAGTTCTTC. Protein sequence: CASSPGPYNEQFF.

The chain has TRBV28 and TRBJ1-6, with TRBD1 as a possible D gene (6 bases). Looked up from germline, CDR1 is MDHEN and CDR2 is SYDVKM. CDR3 length: 14 amino acids. The V and J ends lost 6 bases and 6 bases respectively, with 12 bases between them. The CDR3 nucleotides read TGTGCCAGCAGAATCGCAGGGGTTAATTCACCCCTCCACTTT. As protein: CASRIAGVNSPLHF. Drawing the rest from reference TRBV28 and TRBJ1-6, the complete variable domain is DVKVTQSSRYLVKRTGEKVFLECVQDMDHENMFWYRQDPGLGLRLIYFSYDVKMKEKGDIPEGYSVSREKKERFSLILESASTNQTSMYLCASRIAGVNSPLHFGNGTRLTVT.

CDR3 nucleotides: TGTGCCAGCAGTGCGATGGGACAGCTTGGACGTGGCTACACCTTC. Its translation: CASSAMGQLGRGYTF. The J gene is TRBJ1-2, the V gene TRBV2; 7 positions agree with TRBD1. The V and J ends lost 4 bases and 7 bases, in that order; junction bases with no gene match: 12. The length of the CDR3 is 15 residues. Germline loops: CDR1 SNHLY, CDR2 FYNNEI. Filled out from reference TRBV2 and TRBJ1-2, the complete variable domain reads EPEVTQTPSHQVTQMGQEVILRCVPISNHLYFYWYRQILGQKVEFLVSFYNNEISEKSEIFDDQFSVERPDGSNFTLKIRSTKLEDSAMYFCASSAMGQLGRGYTFGSGTRLTVV.

The chain links TRBV5-5 to TRBJ1-2, with 7 nucleotides matching TRBD1. The CDR3 is 12 residues long. J gave up 5 bases and V 7 bases, and 5 bases lay outside the gene matches. CDR1 SGHKS and CDR2 YYEKEE come from the germline V gene (reference sequence). CDR3 DNA: TGTGCCAGCGAGGGGGCAGGGTATGGCTACACCTTC. It codes for CASEGAGYGYTF.

This chain connects TRBV28 to TRBJ2-3; 8 bases match TRBD2. The CDR3 consists of 16 residues. V lost 5 bases, J lost 6 bases, and 13 bases stayed unmatched. Per germline, CDR1 MDHEN and CDR2 SYDVKM. DNA for the CDR3: TGTGCCAGCAGTCCCAGCAAGGGACTAGATGGGGATACGCAGTATTTT. Its translation is CASSPSKGLDGDTQYF.

The chain uses TRBV2 and TRBJ2-7, with D unclear. This CDR3 is 13 amino acids long. Germline loops: CDR1 SNHLY, CDR2 FYNNEI. V was trimmed by 7 bases and J by 5 bases, leaving 15 bases between them. The CDR3: CASTVMKGNEQYF. For the CDR3, the DNA is TGTGCCAGCACCGTGATGAAAGGGAACGAGCAGTACTTC.

This chain uses TRBV19 with TRBJ1-4; D not resolved. The ends were cut back, 5 bases at V and 6 bases at J, with 13 bases in the middle. From germline, CDR1 is LNHDA and CDR2 SQIVND (reference sequence). This CDR3 is 14 amino acids long. CDR3 nucleotides: TGTGCCAGTAGTGAGGAGACGGACTATGAAAAACTGTTTTTT. This sequence encodes CASSEETDYEKLFF.

The V and J genes are TRBV4-3 and TRBJ1-2; weak D call: TRBD1 (5 bases). V dropped 0 bases and J dropped 8 bases, with 16 bases sitting between them. Germline-derived CDR1 and CDR2 are LGHNA and YSLEER. The CDR3 spans 15 residues. The CDR3 sequence: CASSQDGSSGDGYTF. Written as DNA, the CDR3 is TGCGCCAGCAGCCAAGATGGTTCTTCCGGGGACGGCTACACCTTC.

There are a few counts of this clone. The J gene is TRBJ2-3, the V gene TRBV7-9, with 8 nucleotides matching TRBD2. The germline V gene has CDR1 SEHNR and CDR2 FQNEAQ (reference sequence). V shed 5 bases, J shed 5 bases, and the junction held 6 bases outside the gene matches. This CDR3 has 14 amino acids. CDR3 residues: CASSTTAGGDTQYF. The CDR3 nucleotides are TGTGCCAGCAGCACCACGGCGGGGGGAGATACGCAGTATTTT.

This sequence joins TRBV7-7 and TRBJ2-2; TRBD1 matches 9 bases. Germline V CDR1 and CDR2: SSHAT, FNYEAQ (reference sequence). The CDR3 contains 16 residues. V lost 4 bases, J lost 7 bases, and 10 bases stayed unmatched. The CDR3 spells CASSSTGGGRRGELFF. As DNA, the CDR3 is TGTGCCAGCAGCTCAACAGGGGGCGGCAGGCGCGGGGAGCTGTTTTTT.

V is TRBV29-1 and J is TRBJ2-7; D not certain. Germline CDR1 SQVTM, CDR2 ANQGSEA. This CDR3 region has 15 residues. V was trimmed by 0 bases and J by 2 bases, leaving 14 bases between them. CDR3 sequence (DNA): TGCAGCGTTGAAGATCAACGTGGGATTACCTACGAGCAGTACTTC. It encodes CSVEDQRGITYEQYF.